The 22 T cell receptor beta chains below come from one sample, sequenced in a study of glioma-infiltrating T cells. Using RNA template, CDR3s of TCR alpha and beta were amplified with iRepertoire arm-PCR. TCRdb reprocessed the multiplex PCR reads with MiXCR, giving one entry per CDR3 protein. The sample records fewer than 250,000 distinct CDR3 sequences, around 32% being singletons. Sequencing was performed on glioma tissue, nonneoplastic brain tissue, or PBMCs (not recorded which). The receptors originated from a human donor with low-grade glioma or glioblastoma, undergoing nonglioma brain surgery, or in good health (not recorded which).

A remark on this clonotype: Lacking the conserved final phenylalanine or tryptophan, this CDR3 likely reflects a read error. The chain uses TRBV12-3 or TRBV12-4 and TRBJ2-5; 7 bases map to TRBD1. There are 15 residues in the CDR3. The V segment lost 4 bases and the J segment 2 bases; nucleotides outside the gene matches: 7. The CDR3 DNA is TGTGCCAGCAGTTCGACAGGGATGGGACAAGAGACCCAGTACCTC. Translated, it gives CASSSTGMGQETQYL.

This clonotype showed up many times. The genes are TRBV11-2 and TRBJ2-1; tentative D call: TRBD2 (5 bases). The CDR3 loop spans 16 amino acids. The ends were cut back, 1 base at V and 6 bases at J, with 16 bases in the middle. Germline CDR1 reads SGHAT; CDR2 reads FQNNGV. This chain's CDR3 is CASSLVRGPLVNEQFF. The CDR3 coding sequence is TGTGCCAGCAGCTTAGTTCGTGGTCCACTAGTCAATGAGCAGTTCTTC.

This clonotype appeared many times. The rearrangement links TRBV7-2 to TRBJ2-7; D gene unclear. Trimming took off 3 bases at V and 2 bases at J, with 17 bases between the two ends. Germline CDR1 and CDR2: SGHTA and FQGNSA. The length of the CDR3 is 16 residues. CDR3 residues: CASSLFRAAGTYEQYF. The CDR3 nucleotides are TGTGCCAGCAGCTTGTTCCGGGCTGCAGGCACCTACGAGCAGTACTTC.

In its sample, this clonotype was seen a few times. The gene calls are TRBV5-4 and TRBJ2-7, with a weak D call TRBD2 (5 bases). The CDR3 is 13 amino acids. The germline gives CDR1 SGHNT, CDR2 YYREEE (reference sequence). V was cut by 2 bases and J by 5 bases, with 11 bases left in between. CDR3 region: CASSFGRLNEQYF. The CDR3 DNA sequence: TGTGCCAGCAGCTTTGGGAGACTCAACGAGCAGTACTTC. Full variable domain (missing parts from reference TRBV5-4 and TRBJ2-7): ETGVTQSPTHLIKTRGQQVTLRCSSQSGHNTVSWYQQALGQGPQFIFQYYREEENGRGNFPPRFSGLQFPNYSSELNVNALELDDSALYLCASSFGRLNEQYFGPGTRLTVT.

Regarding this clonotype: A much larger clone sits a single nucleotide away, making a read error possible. In nucleotides, the CDR3 is TGTGCCAGCAGCCAAGATTACCCTAGCGGGAGGGACTACTTC. The encoded protein is CASSQDYPSGRDYF. The chain has TRBV3-1 and TRBJ2-7; TRBD2 agrees at 12 bases. J lost 13 bases, V lost 0 bases, and 7 bases had no gene match. Germline V lookup: CDR1 LGHDT, CDR2 YNNKEL (reference sequence). The CDR3 runs to 14 residues.

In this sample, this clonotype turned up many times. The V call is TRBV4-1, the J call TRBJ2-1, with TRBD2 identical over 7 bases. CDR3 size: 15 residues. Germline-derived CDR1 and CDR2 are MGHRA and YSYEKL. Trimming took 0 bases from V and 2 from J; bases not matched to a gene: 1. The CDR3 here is CASSQEGTTYNEQFF. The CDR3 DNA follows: TGCGCCAGCAGCCAAGAAGGGACTACCTACAATGAGCAGTTCTTC.

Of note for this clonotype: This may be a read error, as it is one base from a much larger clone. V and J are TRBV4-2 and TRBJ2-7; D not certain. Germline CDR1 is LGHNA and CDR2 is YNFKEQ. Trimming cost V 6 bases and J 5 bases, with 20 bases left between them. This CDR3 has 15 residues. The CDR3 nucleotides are TGTGCCAGCAGACGGTCCGTGGCGGCAACGGACGAGCAGTACTTC. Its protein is CASRRSVAATDEQYF.

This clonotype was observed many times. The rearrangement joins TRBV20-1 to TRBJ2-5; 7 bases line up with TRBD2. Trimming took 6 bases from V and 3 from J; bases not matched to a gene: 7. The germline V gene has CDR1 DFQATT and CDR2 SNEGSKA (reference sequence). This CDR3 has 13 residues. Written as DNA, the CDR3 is TGCAGTGCCGCGGGGGTCGGTAAAGAGACCCAGTACTTC. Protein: CSAAGVGKETQYF.

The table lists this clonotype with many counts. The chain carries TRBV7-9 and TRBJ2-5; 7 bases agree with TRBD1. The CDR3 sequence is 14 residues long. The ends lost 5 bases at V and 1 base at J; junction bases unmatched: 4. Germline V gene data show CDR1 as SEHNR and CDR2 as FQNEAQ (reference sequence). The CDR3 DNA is TGTGCCAGCAGCCCCGGGACAGCCCAAGAGACCCAGTACTTC. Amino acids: CASSPGTAQETQYF.

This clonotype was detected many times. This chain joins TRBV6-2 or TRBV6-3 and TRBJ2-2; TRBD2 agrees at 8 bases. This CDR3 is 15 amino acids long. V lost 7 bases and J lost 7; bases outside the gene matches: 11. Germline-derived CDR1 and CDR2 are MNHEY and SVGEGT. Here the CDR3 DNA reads TGTGCCAGCACTCCAACGGGAGGGGCTGGCGGGGAGCTGTTTTTT. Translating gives CASTPTGGAGGELFF.

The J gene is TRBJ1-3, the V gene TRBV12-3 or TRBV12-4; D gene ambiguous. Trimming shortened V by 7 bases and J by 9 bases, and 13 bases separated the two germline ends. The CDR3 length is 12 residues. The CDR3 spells CASTRGGFTIYF. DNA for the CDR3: TGTGCCAGCACCCGGGGAGGATTCACCATATATTTT.

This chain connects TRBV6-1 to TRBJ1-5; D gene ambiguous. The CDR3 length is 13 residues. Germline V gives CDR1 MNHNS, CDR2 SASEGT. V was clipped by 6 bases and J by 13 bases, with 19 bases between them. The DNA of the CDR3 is TGTGCCAGCAGCCCCCAGCGAGATCATCCGCAGCATTTT. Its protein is CASSPQRDHPQHF.

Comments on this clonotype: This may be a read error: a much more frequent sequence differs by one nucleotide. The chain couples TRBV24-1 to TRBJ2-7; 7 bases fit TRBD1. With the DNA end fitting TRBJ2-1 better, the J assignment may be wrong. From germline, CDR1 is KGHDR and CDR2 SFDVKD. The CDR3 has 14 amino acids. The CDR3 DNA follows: TGTGACACCAGTGTGACAGGGAGAGATAATGAGCAGTTCTTC. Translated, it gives CDTSVTGRDNEQFF.

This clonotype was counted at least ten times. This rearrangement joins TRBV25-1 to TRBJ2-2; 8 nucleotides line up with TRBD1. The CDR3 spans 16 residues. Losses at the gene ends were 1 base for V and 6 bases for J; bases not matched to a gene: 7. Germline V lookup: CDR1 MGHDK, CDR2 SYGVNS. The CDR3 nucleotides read TGTGCCAGCAGTGAATCAGGACAGGGATTCGCCGGGGAGCTGTTTTTT. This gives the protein CASSESGQGFAGELFF.

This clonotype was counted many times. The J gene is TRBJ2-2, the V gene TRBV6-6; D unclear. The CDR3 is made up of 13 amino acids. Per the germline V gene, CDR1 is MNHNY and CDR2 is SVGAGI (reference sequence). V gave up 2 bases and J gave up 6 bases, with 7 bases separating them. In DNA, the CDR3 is TGTGCCAGCAGTTACAGTCTCGCCGGGGAGCTGTTTTTT. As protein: CASSYSLAGELFF.

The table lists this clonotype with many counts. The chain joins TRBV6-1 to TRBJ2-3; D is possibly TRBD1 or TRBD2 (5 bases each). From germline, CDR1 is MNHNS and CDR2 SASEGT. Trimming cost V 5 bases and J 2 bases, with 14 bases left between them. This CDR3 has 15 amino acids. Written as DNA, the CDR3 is TGTGCCAGCAGTTGGGACGCCGAATCCACAGATACGCAGTATTTT. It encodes CASSWDAESTDTQYF.

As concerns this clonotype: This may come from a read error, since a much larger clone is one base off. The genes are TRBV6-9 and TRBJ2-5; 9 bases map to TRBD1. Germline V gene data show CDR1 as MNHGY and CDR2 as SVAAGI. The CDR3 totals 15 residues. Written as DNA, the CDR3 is TGTGCCAGCAGCTTAGAGGGACAGGGAGAAGAGAACCAGTACTTC. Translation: CASSLEGQGEENQYF.

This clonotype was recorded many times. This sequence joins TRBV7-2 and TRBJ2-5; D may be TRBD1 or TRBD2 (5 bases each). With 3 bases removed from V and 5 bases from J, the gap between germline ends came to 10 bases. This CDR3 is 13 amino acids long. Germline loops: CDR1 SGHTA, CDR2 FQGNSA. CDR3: CASSLRGEETQYF. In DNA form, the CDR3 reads TGTGCCAGCAGCTTGAGGGGAGAGGAGACCCAGTACTTC.

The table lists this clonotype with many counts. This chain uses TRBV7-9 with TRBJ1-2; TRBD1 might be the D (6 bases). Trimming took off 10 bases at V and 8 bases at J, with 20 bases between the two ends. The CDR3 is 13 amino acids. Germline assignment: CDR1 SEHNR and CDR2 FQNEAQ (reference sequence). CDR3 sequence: CATMPNTGSGYTF. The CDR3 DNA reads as TGTGCCACCATGCCTAATACAGGGTCGGGCTACACCTTC.

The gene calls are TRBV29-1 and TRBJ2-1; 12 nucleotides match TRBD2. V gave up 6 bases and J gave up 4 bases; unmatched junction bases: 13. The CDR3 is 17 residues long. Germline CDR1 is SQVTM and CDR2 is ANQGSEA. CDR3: CSVDASGRVSLYNEQFF. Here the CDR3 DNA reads TGCAGCGTCGACGCTAGCGGGAGGGTTTCGCTTTACAATGAGCAGTTCTTC.

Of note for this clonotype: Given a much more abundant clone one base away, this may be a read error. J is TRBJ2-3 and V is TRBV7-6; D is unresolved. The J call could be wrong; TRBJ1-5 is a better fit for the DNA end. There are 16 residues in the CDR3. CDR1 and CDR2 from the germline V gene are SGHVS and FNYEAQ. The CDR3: CASSPRTSGNTDTQHF. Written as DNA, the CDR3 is TGTGCCAGCAGCCCCCGGACTAGCGGAAACACAGATACGCAGCATTTT.

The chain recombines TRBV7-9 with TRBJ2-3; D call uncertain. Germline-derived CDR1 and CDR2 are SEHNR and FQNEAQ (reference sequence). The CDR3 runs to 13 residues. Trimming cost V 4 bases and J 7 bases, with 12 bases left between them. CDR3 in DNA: TGTGCCAGCAGCTCGTCTAGTACAAATACGCAGTATTTT. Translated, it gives CASSSSSTNTQYF.